This TCR beta chain derives from a study of T cells in Graves' hyperthyroidism and ophthalmopathy. Across the whole study: The initial diagnosis was the point when peripheral blood was collected, ahead of any treatment.

Only a few counts were recorded for this clonotype. Its antigen is unknown. TCR beta CDR3 sequences were amplified from RNA transcripts. During a first-round RT-PCR of the TCR CDR3, the HTBI primer set was used. One entry per CDR3 protein, called by TCRdb with MiXCR from the multiplex PCR reads. Altogether over 250,000 distinct CDR3 sequences are present, approximately 13% being singletons, with the ten largest covering approximately 35%. The CDR3 length is 14 residues. The V end was cut by 7 bases, the J end by 4 bases, with 15 bases between. Study conclusions and caveats: Among clonotypes expanded in thyroid above 0.001, most were also found in blood. Ophthalmopathy could be told apart from stable hyperthyroidism with a 13 V-J model.

Patients affected by ophthalmopathy presented a Clinical Activity Score of at least 3, a NOSPECS grade of at least 4, and disease duration below 3 months. V gene TRBV12-3 or TRBV12-4 combines with J gene TRBJ2-3; unclear D gene. The receptor was derived from a woman between 40 and 55 years old with Graves' ophthalmopathy. The source material was blood. CDR3 in amino acids: CASNDPKGPDTQYF. The DNA for the CDR3 is TGTGCCAGCAACGACCCAAAAGGCCCAGATACGCAGTATTTT.